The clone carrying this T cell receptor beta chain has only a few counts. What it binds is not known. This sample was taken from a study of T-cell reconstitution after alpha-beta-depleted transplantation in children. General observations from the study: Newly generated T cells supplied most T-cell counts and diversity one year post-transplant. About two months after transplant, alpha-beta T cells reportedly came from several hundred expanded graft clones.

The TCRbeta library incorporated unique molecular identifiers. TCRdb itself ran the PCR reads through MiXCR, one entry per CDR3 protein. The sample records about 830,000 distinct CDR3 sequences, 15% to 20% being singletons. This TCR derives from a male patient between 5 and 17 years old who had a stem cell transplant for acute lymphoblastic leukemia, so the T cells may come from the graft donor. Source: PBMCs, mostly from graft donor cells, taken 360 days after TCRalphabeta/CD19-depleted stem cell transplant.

CDR3 protein: CSAPRGGALHF. The DNA of the CDR3 is TGCAGTGCCCCGCGGGGGGGGGCCCTCCACTTT. The J gene is TRBJ1-6, the V gene TRBV20-1; weak D call: TRBD1 (5 bases). Germline loops: CDR1 DFQATT, CDR2 SNEGSKA (reference sequence). CDR3 size: 11 residues. V was clipped by 6 bases and J by 14 bases, with 14 bases between them.